This TCR beta chain was retrieved from a study of blood T cell repertoires in COVID-19. Germline CDR1 is LNHDA and CDR2 is SQIVND (reference sequence). There are 12 residues in the CDR3. V was clipped by 3 bases and J by 7 bases, with 9 bases between them. As processed by the authors: Reference gene primers were amplified, and this amplification served to estimate nucleated cell counts. Repertoires were generated with immunoSEQ multiplex PCR, while TCRdb's copy carries only in-frame clones and drops some. That table is the source of V, J and clone size, and D and trimming were worked out from the DNA. The top ten hold around 36% of the sample, which has nearly 80,000 clones, roughly 80% seen once. This clone occurred once.

The rearrangement links TRBV19 to TRBJ1-2; D ambiguous. The sample consisted of peripheral blood. This TCR came from a woman aged 65 to 85 with acute or convalescent COVID-19. Here the CDR3 reads CASSMQEGGYTF. The CDR3 DNA is TGTGCCAGTAGTATGCAGGAGGGTGGCTACACCTTC.